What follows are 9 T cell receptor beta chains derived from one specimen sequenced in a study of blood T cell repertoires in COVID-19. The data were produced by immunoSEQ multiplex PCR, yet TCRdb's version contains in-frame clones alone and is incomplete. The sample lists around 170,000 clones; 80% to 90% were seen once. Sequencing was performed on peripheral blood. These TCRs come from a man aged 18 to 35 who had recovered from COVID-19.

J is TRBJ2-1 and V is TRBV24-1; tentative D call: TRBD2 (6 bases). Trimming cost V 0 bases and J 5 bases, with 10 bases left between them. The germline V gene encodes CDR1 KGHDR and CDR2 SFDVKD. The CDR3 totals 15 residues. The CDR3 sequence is CATSDLRLGNNEQFF. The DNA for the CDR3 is TGTGCCACCAGTGATTTGAGACTAGGAAACAATGAGCAGTTCTTC.

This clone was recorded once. The CDR3 loop reads CASSRDRPYEQYF. For the CDR3, the DNA is TGTGCCAGCAGCCGGGACAGACCGTACGAGCAGTACTTC. The V gene is TRBV9, the J gene TRBJ2-7, with 7 bases aligning to TRBD1. Trimming removed 4 bases from V and 4 bases from J; junction bases left unmatched: 5. From germline, CDR1 is SGDLS and CDR2 YYNGEE. The CDR3 has 13 residues.

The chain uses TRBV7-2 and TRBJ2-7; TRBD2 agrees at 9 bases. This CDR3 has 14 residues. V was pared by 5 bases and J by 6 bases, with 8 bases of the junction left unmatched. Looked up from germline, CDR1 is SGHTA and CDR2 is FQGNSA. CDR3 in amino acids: CASSPIGAGGEQYF. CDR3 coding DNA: TGTGCCAGCAGCCCCATTGGAGCGGGAGGCGAGCAGTACTTC.

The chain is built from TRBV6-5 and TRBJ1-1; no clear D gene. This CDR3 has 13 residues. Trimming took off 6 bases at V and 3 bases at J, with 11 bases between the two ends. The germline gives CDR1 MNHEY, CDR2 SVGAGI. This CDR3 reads CASSREVYTEAFF. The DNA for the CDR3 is TGTGCCAGCAGCCGGGAGGTGTACACTGAAGCTTTCTTT.

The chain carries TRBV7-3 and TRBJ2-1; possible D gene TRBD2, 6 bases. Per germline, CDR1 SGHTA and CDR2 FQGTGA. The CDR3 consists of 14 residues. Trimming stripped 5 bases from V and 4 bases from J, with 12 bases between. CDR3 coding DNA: TGTGCCAGCAGCCTTTATAGCGGTTACAATGAGCAGTTCTTC. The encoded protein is CASSLYSGYNEQFF.

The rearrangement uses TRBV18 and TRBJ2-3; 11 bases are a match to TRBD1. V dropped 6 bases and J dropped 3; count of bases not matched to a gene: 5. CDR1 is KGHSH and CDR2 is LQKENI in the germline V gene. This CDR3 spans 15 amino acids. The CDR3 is CASSPRDRGTDTQYF. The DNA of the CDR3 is TGTGCCAGCTCCCCGAGGGACAGGGGGACAGATACGCAGTATTTT.

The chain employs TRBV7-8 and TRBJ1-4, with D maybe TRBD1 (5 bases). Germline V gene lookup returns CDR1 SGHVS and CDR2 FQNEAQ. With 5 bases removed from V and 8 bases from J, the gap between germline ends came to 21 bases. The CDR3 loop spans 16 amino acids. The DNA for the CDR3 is TGTGCCAGCAGCCAGACAGTTTGGGGGGGAGCCGAAAAACTGTTTTTT. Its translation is CASSQTVWGGAEKLFF.

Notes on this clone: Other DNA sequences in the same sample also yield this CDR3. CDR3 DNA sequence: TGTGCCAGTAGTACCGGTGATACGCAGTATTTT. This sequence encodes CASSTGDTQYF. The chain employs TRBV19 and TRBJ2-3; D unresolved. The CDR3 sequence is 11 residues long. The V gene's germline CDR1 is LNHDA and CDR2 SQIVND (reference sequence). V shed 4 bases and J shed 6 bases, with 5 bases lying between them.

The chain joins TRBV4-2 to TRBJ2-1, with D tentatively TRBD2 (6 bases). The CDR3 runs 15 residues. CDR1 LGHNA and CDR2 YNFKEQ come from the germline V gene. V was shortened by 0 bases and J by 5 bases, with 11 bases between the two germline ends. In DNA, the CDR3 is TGTGCCAGCAGCCAAGAGGGAGGCCGAGACAATGAGCAGTTCTTC. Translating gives CASSQEGGRDNEQFF.